A selection of T cell receptor beta chains follows, all from one sample in a study of cytomegalovirus exposure and HLA in healthy donors. This table comes from immunoSEQ multiplex PCR, and its TCRdb copy is limited to in-frame clones, with some not included. Of some 140,000 clones listed, roughly three quarters were seen once; the top ten hold around 2%. The specimen was PBMCs. These receptors were obtained from a man aged 25 to 40 in good health and CMV-seronegative. Both conserved end residues are part of each CDR3. A D gene is named only where the DNA matches it firmly. The size field is filled for only some rows; it gives once, few, many or a size class.

CASSHYLRTSGSHEQYF	TGTGCCAGCAGCCACTACCTCCGGACTAGCGGGAGTCACGAGCAGTACTTC	TRBJ2-7	TRBV5-6	TRBD2	NA
CAWSGDSPISYEQYF	TGTGCCTGGAGCGGTGACAGTCCGATTTCCTACGAGCAGTACTTC	TRBJ2-7	TRBV30	NA	once
CASSLGDRRYEQYF	TGCGCCAGCAGCTTGGGGGACAGGCGCTACGAGCAGTACTTC	TRBJ2-7	TRBV5-1	TRBD1	few
CASSPIGGTNEKLFF	TGTGCCAGCAGTCCGATAGGGGGAACTAATGAAAAACTGTTTTTT	TRBJ1-4	TRBV28	NA	NA
CASSYQPNLYGYTF	TGTGCCAGCAGTTACCAACCTAACTTATATGGCTACACCTTC	TRBJ1-2	TRBV6-5	NA	NA
CASSLATSDEQFF	TGTGCCAGCAGCTTAGCCACTAGTGATGAGCAGTTCTTC	TRBJ2-1	TRBV7-9	NA	NA
CASSVDLLSGNTIYF	TGTGCCAGCAGCGTAGATCTCCTCTCTGGAAACACCATATATTTT	TRBJ1-3	TRBV9	NA	NA
CASSPTGTRYEQYF	TGTGCCAGCAGCCCAACCGGGACACGCTACGAGCAGTACTTC	TRBJ2-7	TRBV27	NA	NA
CASSAGTGSGANVLTF	TGTGCCAGCAGTGCCGGGACAGGCTCTGGGGCCAACGTCCTGACTTTC	TRBJ2-6	TRBV6-1	TRBD1	few
CASSFETGGSGTEAFF	TGTGCCAGCAGTTTCGAGACAGGGGGCAGCGGCACTGAAGCTTTCTTT	TRBJ1-1	TRBV6-5	TRBD1	NA
CASIGGRNEQFF	TGTGCCAGTATCGGGGGGCGCAATGAGCAGTTCTTC	TRBJ2-1	TRBV19	NA	NA
CASSEWLAGVGEQYF	TGTGCCAGCAGTGAATGGTTAGCGGGAGTAGGGGAGCAGTACTTC	TRBJ2-7	TRBV6-1	TRBD2	NA
CASSLGVSGSSGELFF	TGTGCCAGCAGCTTAGGGGTTAGCGGGAGTTCCGGGGAGCTGTTTTTT	TRBJ2-2	TRBV7-9	TRBD2	NA
CAISEPGLAEQYF	TGTGCCATCAGTGAGCCGGGACTAGCGGAGCAGTACTTC	TRBJ2-7	TRBV10-3	TRBD2	NA
CASSNAQGEIQETQYF	TGTGCCAGCAGCAACGCTCAAGGGGAAATCCAAGAGACCCAGTACTTC	TRBJ2-5	TRBV21-1	NA	NA